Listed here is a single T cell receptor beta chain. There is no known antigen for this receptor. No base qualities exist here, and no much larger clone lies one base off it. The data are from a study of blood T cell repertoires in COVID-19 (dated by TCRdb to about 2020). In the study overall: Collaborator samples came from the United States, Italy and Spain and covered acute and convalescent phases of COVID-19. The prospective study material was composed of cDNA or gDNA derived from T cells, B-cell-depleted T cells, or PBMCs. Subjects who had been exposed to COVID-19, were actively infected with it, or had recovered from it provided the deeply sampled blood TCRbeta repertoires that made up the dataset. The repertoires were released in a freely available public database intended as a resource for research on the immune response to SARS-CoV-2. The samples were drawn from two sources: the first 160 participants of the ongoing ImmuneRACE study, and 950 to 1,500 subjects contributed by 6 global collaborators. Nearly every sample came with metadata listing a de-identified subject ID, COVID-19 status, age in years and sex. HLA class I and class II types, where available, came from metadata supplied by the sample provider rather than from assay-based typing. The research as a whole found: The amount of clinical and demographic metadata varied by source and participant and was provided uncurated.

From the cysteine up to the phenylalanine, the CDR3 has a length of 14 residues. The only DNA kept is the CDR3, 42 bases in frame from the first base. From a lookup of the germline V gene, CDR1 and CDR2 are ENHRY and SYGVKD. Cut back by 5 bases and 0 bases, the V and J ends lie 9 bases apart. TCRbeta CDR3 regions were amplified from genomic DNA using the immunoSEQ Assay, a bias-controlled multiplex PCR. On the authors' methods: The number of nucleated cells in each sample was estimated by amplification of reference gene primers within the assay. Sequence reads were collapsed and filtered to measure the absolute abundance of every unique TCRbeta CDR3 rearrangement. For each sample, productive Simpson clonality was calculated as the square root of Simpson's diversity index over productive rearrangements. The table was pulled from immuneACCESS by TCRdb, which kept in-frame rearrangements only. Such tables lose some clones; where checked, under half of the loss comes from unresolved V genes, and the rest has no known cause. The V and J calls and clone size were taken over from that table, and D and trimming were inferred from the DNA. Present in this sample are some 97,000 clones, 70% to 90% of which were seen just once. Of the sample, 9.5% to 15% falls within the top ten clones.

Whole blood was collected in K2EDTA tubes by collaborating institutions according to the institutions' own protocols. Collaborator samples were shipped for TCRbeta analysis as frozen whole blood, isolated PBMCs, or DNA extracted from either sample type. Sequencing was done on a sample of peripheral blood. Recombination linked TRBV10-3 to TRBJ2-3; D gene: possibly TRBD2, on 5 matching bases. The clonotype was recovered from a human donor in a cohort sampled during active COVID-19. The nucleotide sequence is TGTGCCATCAGTAGTTGGGAGAGCACAGATACGCAGTATTTT. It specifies CAISSWESTDTQYF.